This T cell receptor beta chain was sequenced in a study of blood T cells in healthy people across ages. Per individual sample, total RNA of at least 6 micrograms was extracted. This clonotype was seen a few times. A second PCR of roughly 7 to 11 cycles used a sample-barcoded 5' primer and a J-beta primer mix. TCRdb redid the calling of the 5' RACE reads with MiXCR, one entry per CDR3 protein. The sample gives around 700,000 distinct CDR3 sequences, roughly 25% of which show up once; under 9.5% is in the top ten. CDR3 size: 16 residues. V shed 5 bases, J shed 7 bases, and the junction held 9 bases outside the gene matches. Germline-derived CDR1 and CDR2 are LGHNA and YNFKEQ. The same data also contributed to another study, on T cells of mothers and their children.

The chain links TRBV4-2 to TRBJ1-4; 11 bases match TRBD1. This receptor was obtained from a boy aged 5-17 years in good health. The sequencing sample was made of blood. The CDR3 DNA reads as TGTGCCAGCAGCTACGGACAGGGGGCGCTGGGTGAAAAACTGTTTTTT. Its protein product is CASSYGQGALGEKLFF.